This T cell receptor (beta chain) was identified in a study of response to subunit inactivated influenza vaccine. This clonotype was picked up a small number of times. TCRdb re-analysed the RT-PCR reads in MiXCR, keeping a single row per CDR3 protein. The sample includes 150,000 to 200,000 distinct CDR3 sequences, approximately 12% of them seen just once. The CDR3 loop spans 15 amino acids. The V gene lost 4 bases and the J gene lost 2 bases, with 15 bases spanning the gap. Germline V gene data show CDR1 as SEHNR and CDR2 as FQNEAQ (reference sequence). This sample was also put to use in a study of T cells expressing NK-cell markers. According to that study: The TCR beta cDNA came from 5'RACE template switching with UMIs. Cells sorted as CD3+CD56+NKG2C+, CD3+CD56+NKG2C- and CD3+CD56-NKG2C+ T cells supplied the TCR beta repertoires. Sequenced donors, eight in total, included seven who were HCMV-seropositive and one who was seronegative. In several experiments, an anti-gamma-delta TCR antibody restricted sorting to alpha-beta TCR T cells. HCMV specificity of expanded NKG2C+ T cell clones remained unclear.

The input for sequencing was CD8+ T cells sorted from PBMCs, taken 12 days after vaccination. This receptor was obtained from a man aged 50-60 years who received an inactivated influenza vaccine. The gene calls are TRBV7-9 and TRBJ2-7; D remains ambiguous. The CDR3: CASSSPVVDAYEQYF. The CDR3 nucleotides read TGTGCCAGCAGCTCTCCTGTAGTGGATGCCTACGAGCAGTACTTC.